The subject of this entry is one T cell receptor beta chain. The sample comes from a study of blood T cell repertoires in COVID-19. Study-wide context: Collection of acute and convalescent COVID-19 samples took place in the United States, Italy and Spain. The cDNA or gDNA used as material had been derived from T cells, B-cell-depleted T cells, or PBMCs.

Germline assignment: CDR1 SGHRS and CDR2 YFSETQ. The CDR3 has 17 amino acids. J gave up 4 bases and V 4 bases, and 16 bases lay outside the gene matches. Authors' processing steps: From reference gene primer amplification, estimates of nucleated cell counts were derived. TCRdb's table, derived via immunoSEQ multiplex PCR, lists solely in-frame clones and lacks some. V and J calls plus clone size are reproduced from that table; the DNA served to infer D and trimming. The sample records tens of thousands of clones, roughly 78% being singletons. V gene TRBV5-1 combines with J gene TRBJ2-5; 7 bases align to TRBD2. The sequence was collected from a man between 60 and 75 years old with active or convalescent COVID-19. The sequencing input was peripheral blood. This chain's CDR3 is CASSPGPLAGVAETQYF. The CDR3 bases are TGCGCCAGCAGCCCTGGCCCCCTGGCGGGGGTGGCAGAGACCCAGTACTTC.